This entry lists 32 T cell receptor beta chains sequenced from one sample in a study of T cells in localized non-small cell lung cancer (TCRdb year 2020). The protocol used for the library was the immunoSEQ multiplex PCR assay. Sourced from immuneACCESS, this table was stored by TCRdb with only in-frame sequences that have V and J called. A share of the clones is absent; for the studies checked, an unresolved V gene accounts for under half, and the remainder has no known explanation. This sample gives tens of thousands of clones in total; roughly 87% of them show up just once. The ten top clones hold roughly 15% of the sample. Sequenced material: peripheral blood, taken before any cancer treatment. The receptor set was obtained from a man aged 40 to 75 with stage I squamous cell lung carcinoma.

This sequence joins TRBV18 and TRBJ1-1, with no clear D. In germline, CDR1 is KGHSH, CDR2 LQKENI. V was cut by 3 bases and J by 5 bases, with 16 bases left in between. There are 15 residues in the CDR3. The CDR3 is CASSPDRSRGTEAFF. The CDR3 coding sequence is TGTGCCAGCTCACCCGATCGGAGTCGTGGAACTGAAGCTTTCTTT.

The chain joins TRBV6-5 to TRBJ1-5, with a possible D match to TRBD1 (6 bases). The CDR3 is 15 residues long. Trimming cost V 4 bases and J 5 bases, with 15 bases left between them. From germline, CDR1 is MNHEY and CDR2 SVGAGI. CDR3 in amino acids: CASSSFGTRDQPQHF. The CDR3 DNA reads as TGTGCCAGCAGTTCCTTTGGGACAAGGGATCAGCCCCAGCATTTT.

This rearrangement joins TRBV5-1 to TRBJ1-1; D gene uncertain. Looked up from germline, CDR1 is SGHRS and CDR2 is YFSETQ. With 4 bases removed from V and 4 bases from J, the gap between germline ends came to 11 bases. The CDR3 length is 13 residues. The CDR3 loop is CASSPQSATEAFF. In nucleotides, the CDR3 is TGCGCCAGCAGCCCCCAGTCGGCCACTGAAGCTTTCTTT. Combining the CDR3 with reference TRBV5-1 and TRBJ1-1 gives the whole variable domain KAGVTQTPRYLIKTRGQQVTLSCSPISGHRSVSWYQQTPGQGLQFLFEYFSETQRNKGNFPGRFSGRQFSNSRSEMNVSTLELGDSALYLCASSPQSATEAFFGQGTRLTVV.

The V gene is TRBV27, the J gene TRBJ2-3; no reliable D call. V was clipped by 3 bases and J by 1 base, with 11 bases between them. The CDR3 runs 15 residues. From germline, CDR1 is MNHEY and CDR2 SMNVEV (reference sequence). The CDR3 DNA sequence: TGTGCCAGCAGTTTCGGACGGAGTGGCACAGATACGCAGTATTTT. Encoded protein: CASSFGRSGTDTQYF.

This clone was recorded only once. CDR3: CASSYGGPRPYSNQPQHF. For the CDR3, the DNA is TGTGCCAGCAGTTATGGGGGCCCCAGACCTTATAGCAATCAGCCCCAGCATTTT. V is TRBV5-6 and J is TRBJ1-5; weak D call: TRBD1 (6 bases). V dropped 5 bases and J dropped 0 bases, with 21 bases sitting between them. Germline V CDR1 and CDR2: SGHDT, YYEEEE. CDR3 length equals 18 residues.

This clone was detected only once. The chain recombines TRBV7-9 with TRBJ1-6; no clear D. V was trimmed by 9 bases and J by 5 bases, leaving 23 bases between them. Germline-derived CDR1 and CDR2 are SEHNR and FQNEAQ (reference sequence). The length of the CDR3 is 17 residues. The CDR3 sequence: CASSIFHIRVDNSPLHF. In nucleotides, the CDR3 is TGTGCCAGTTCGATTTTTCATATCCGGGTAGATAATTCACCCCTCCACTTT. Using reference TRBV7-9 and TRBJ1-6 for the parts outside the CDR3, the full variable domain is DTGVSQNPRHKITKRGQNVTFRCDPISEHNRLYWYRQTLGQGPEFLTYFQNEAQLEKSRLLSDRFSAERPKGSFSTLEIQRTEQGDSAMYLCASSIFHIRVDNSPLHFGNGTRLTVT.

This chain links TRBV2 with TRBJ2-7, with D perhaps matching TRBD1 (6 bases). CDR1 is SNHLY, CDR2 FYNNEI, per germline. Between the trimmed V and J ends, which lost 10 bases and 5 bases, there was a span of 18 bases. The CDR3 consists of 13 residues. CDR3 protein: CAITQGVGDEQYF. In DNA form, the CDR3 reads TGTGCCATTACACAGGGAGTCGGCGACGAGCAGTACTTC. Complete variable domain (other parts from reference TRBV2 and TRBJ2-7): EPEVTQTPSHQVTQMGQEVILRCVPISNHLYFYWYRQILGQKVEFLVSFYNNEISEKSEIFDDQFSVERPDGSNFTLKIRSTKLEDSAMYFCAITQGVGDEQYFGPGTRLTVT.

The V gene is TRBV18, the J gene TRBJ1-2, with D perhaps TRBD1 (5 bases). The CDR3 covers 15 residues. Per the germline V gene, CDR1 is KGHSH and CDR2 is LQKENI. Trimming shortened V by 4 bases and J by 0 bases, and 12 bases separated the two germline ends. The CDR3 protein is CASSHIDSSNYGYTF. As DNA, the CDR3 is TGTGCCAGCTCACACATAGACAGCTCTAACTATGGCTACACCTTC.

The rearrangement uses TRBV27 and TRBJ1-1; TRBD1 matches 9 bases. Losses at the gene ends were 5 bases for V and 6 bases for J; bases not matched to a gene: 7. CDR3 length equals 14 residues. From germline, CDR1 is MNHEY and CDR2 SMNVEV (reference sequence). The CDR3 here is CASSPRTGVPEAFF. The CDR3 bases are TGTGCCAGCAGTCCCCGGACAGGGGTACCTGAAGCTTTCTTT.

J is TRBJ2-7 and V is TRBV2, with D unclear. The V gene's germline CDR1 is SNHLY and CDR2 FYNNEI. The CDR3 covers 13 residues. Trimming stripped 10 bases from V and 0 bases from J, with 13 bases between. CDR3 nucleotide sequence: TGTGCCACACAGACTGGAGCCTCCTACGAGCAGTACTTC. Its protein is CATQTGASYEQYF.

This clone was detected only once. The V gene is TRBV6-1, the J gene TRBJ2-4, with a weak D call TRBD1 (5 bases). The length of the CDR3 is 15 residues. Looked up from germline, CDR1 is MNHNS and CDR2 is SASEGT. The V gene lost 6 bases and the J gene lost 3 bases, with 15 bases spanning the gap. CDR3 sequence: CASSNRRGVKNIQYF. CDR3 DNA sequence: TGTGCCAGCAGCAACAGAAGGGGCGTCAAAAACATTCAGTACTTC.

The rearrangement joins TRBV5-4 to TRBJ2-7; TRBD2 aligns across 7 bases. J lost 8 bases, V lost 4 bases, and 9 bases had no gene match. The germline V gene encodes CDR1 SGHNT and CDR2 YYREEE (reference sequence). This CDR3 contains 13 residues. CDR3 amino acids: CASSQGGVGQQYF. For the CDR3, the DNA is TGTGCCAGCAGCCAGGGAGGGGTGGGGCAGCAGTACTTC.

The chain joins TRBV27 to TRBJ2-7; the match to TRBD1 covers 9 bases. The germline gives CDR1 MNHEY, CDR2 SMNVEV (reference sequence). This CDR3 has 15 amino acids. With V trimmed by 4 bases and J by 4 bases, 8 bases remained unmatched. In DNA, the CDR3 is TGTGCCAGCAGTTCCCCCGGGACAGGGAGGTACGAGCAGTACTTC. Encoded protein: CASSSPGTGRYEQYF.

This chain joins TRBV5-1 and TRBJ2-2; 10 positions match TRBD1. The CDR3 is 16 residues long. V was pared by 1 base and J by 6 bases, with 6 bases of the junction left unmatched. CDR1 SGHRS and CDR2 YFSETQ come from the germline V gene. The CDR3 reads CASSLNGQGVPGELFF. In nucleotides, the CDR3 is TGCGCCAGCAGCTTGAATGGACAGGGGGTTCCCGGGGAGCTGTTTTTT.

The chain employs TRBV7-6 and TRBJ1-6; perhaps TRBD1 as D (5 bases). Germline V gene lookup returns CDR1 SGHVS and CDR2 FNYEAQ. V was shortened by 1 base and J by 0 bases, with 10 bases between the two germline ends. The length of the CDR3 is 17 residues. In DNA, the CDR3 is TGTGCCAGCAGCTTAGGATCAGGGAGCTCCTATAATTCACCCCTCCACTTT. It translates to CASSLGSGSSYNSPLHF.

The count of this clone is one. This chain links TRBV7-2 with TRBJ2-1; a weak D match, TRBD2 (7 bases). Trimming cost V 0 bases and J 8 bases, with 8 bases left between them. CDR1 and CDR2 from the germline V gene are SGHTA and FQGNSA. The CDR3 loop spans 13 amino acids. The CDR3 is CASSLAGGDEQFF. Here the CDR3 DNA reads TGTGCCAGCAGCTTAGCAGGGGGGGATGAGCAGTTCTTC.

This clone was observed once. The chain joins TRBV18 to TRBJ1-5; 7 bases are shared with TRBD1. V gave up 5 bases and J gave up 1 base; unmatched junction bases: 14. Germline V lookup: CDR1 KGHSH, CDR2 LQKENI. The CDR3 covers 18 residues. The CDR3 nucleotides are TGTGCCAGCTCAAGCAGAAGACAGGGCGAGATCAGCAATCAGCCCCAGCATTTT. Translating gives CASSSRRQGEISNQPQHF.

The V call is TRBV6-5, the J call TRBJ1-5, with D perhaps TRBD1 (5 bases). Germline-derived CDR1 and CDR2 are MNHEY and SVGAGI. V dropped 2 bases and J dropped 0 bases, with 11 bases sitting between them. This CDR3 has 16 residues. The CDR3 coding sequence is TGTGCCAGCAGTTACACCCGGGGCCATAGCAATCAGCCCCAGCATTTT. It yields the protein CASSYTRGHSNQPQHF.

J is TRBJ2-1 and V is TRBV7-9; D call uncertain. The CDR3 is 14 residues long. Trimming pared 5 bases from V and 6 bases from J, leaving 14 bases between. Germline lookup yields CDR1 SEHNR and CDR2 FQNEAQ (reference sequence). This chain's CDR3 is CASSLQSRANEQFF. The CDR3 DNA reads as TGTGCCAGCAGCCTTCAGAGTAGGGCCAATGAGCAGTTCTTC.

The CDR3 DNA is TGTGCCAGCAGTTTTGGGGGGGCTGGTAATCAGCCCCAGCATTTT. Protein sequence: CASSFGGAGNQPQHF. The chain combines TRBV28 with TRBJ1-5; maybe TRBD1 (6 bases). The V end was cut by 3 bases, the J end by 4 bases, with 13 bases between. Germline V CDR1 and CDR2: MDHEN, SYDVKM. The CDR3 runs 15 residues.

This rearrangement joins TRBV5-3 to TRBJ2-1; maybe TRBD2 (6 bases). TRBV5-3 is known as an ORF, though its function is uncertain. This CDR3 is 15 amino acids long. Trimming pared 9 bases from V and 7 bases from J, leaving 23 bases between. This CDR3 reads CATISGELKPNEQFF. In DNA, the CDR3 is TGTGCCACCATATCGGGGGAACTGAAACCGAATGAGCAGTTCTTC.

The rearrangement uses TRBV5-4 and TRBJ2-5, with 11 bases lining up with TRBD2. The CDR3 has 15 amino acids. V shed 3 bases and J 4 bases; nucleotides not matched to a gene: 5. Germline assignment: CDR1 SGHNT and CDR2 YYREEE (reference sequence). The CDR3 here is CASSSGTSGVETQYF. The CDR3 coding sequence is TGTGCCAGCAGCTCAGGGACTAGCGGAGTAGAGACCCAGTACTTC.

In its sample, this clone was seen once. The CDR3 DNA follows: TGTGCCAGCAGCTTAGAAGGCGGAACTTATGGCTACACCTTC. As protein: CASSLEGGTYGYTF. This rearrangement joins TRBV7-8 to TRBJ1-2; D gene ambiguous. V was pared by 1 base and J by 5 bases, with 11 bases between. This CDR3 comprises 14 residues. In germline, CDR1 is SGHVS, CDR2 FQNEAQ.

The genes are TRBV18 and TRBJ2-5, with 14 bases lining up with TRBD2. J was trimmed by 2 bases and V by 5 bases; bases with no gene match: 4. Per germline, CDR1 KGHSH and CDR2 LQKENI. This CDR3 has 16 residues. CDR3 loop: CASSSRLAGGQETQYF. The CDR3 nucleotides read TGTGCCAGCTCATCTCGACTAGCGGGGGGGCAAGAGACCCAGTACTTC.

V and J are TRBV6-5 and TRBJ1-2; 9 nucleotides line up with TRBD1. V gave up 7 bases and J gave up 6 bases; unmatched junction bases: 6. Germline lookup yields CDR1 MNHEY and CDR2 SVGAGI. This CDR3 spans 13 amino acids. The DNA of the CDR3 is TGTGCCAGCACCCGACGGACAGGGGATGGCTACACCTTC. This codes for CASTRRTGDGYTF.

The chain couples TRBV6-1 to TRBJ1-5; D unresolved. Germline assignment: CDR1 MNHNS and CDR2 SASEGT. V shed 5 bases and J shed 0 bases, with 11 bases lying between them. This CDR3 is 15 amino acids long. The CDR3 nucleotides read TGTGCCAGCAGTCGAACAGAAATTAGCAATCAGCCCCAGCATTTT. As protein: CASSRTEISNQPQHF.

This sequence joins TRBV6-5 and TRBJ1-2; D remains ambiguous. Looked up from germline, CDR1 is MNHEY and CDR2 is SVGAGI. V shed 7 bases and J shed 8 bases, with 14 bases lying between them. The CDR3 runs to 12 residues. The CDR3 nucleotides are TGTGCCAGCACCAAGAAGGGTCCCGGCTACACCTTC. This sequence encodes CASTKKGPGYTF.

The CDR3 here is CSAQRGYGYTF. CDR3 DNA sequence: TGCAGTGCTCAGAGGGGATATGGCTACACCTTC. The chain couples TRBV20-1 to TRBJ1-2; tentatively, D is TRBD1 (5 bases). The germline CDR1 and CDR2 sequences are DFQATT and SNEGSKA (reference sequence). The length of the CDR3 is 11 residues. V gave up 5 bases and J gave up 5 bases, with 9 bases separating them.

This clone showed up just once. The rearrangement links TRBV2 to TRBJ2-3; D unclear. With 5 bases removed from V and 5 bases from J, the gap between germline ends came to 8 bases. The CDR3 runs to 12 residues. Germline V gene sequence: CDR1 SNHLY, CDR2 FYNNEI. The CDR3 bases are TGTGCCAGCAGTTACAACCAAGATACGCAGTATTTT. Residues: CASSYNQDTQYF.

This chain uses TRBV30 with TRBJ1-3, with D uncertain. Germline CDR1 and CDR2: GTSNPN and SVGIG (reference sequence). The CDR3 has 12 amino acids. V lost 0 bases, J lost 4 bases, and 4 bases lay in between. This chain's CDR3 is CAWSVTGNTIYF. The CDR3 DNA follows: TGTGCCTGGAGTGTTACGGGAAACACCATATATTTT. Full variable domain (outside the CDR3, taken from reference TRBV30 and TRBJ1-3): SQTIHQWPATLVQPVGSPLSLECTVEGTSNPNLYWYRQAAGRGLQLLFYSVGIGQISSEVPQNLSASRPQDRQFILSSKKLLLSDSGFYLCAWSVTGNTIYFGEGSWLTVV.

The chain carries TRBV28 and TRBJ1-2; D is ambiguous. V was trimmed by 6 bases and J by 2 bases, leaving 13 bases between them. The CDR3 contains 14 residues. Germline V gives CDR1 MDHEN, CDR2 SYDVKM. The CDR3 DNA sequence: TGTGCCAGCAGATCCCCGAAGGTCAACTATGGCTACACCTTC. It is translated as CASRSPKVNYGYTF.

The chain combines TRBV7-9 with TRBJ1-2; D might be TRBD1 (6 bases). This CDR3 region has 15 residues. The V gene's germline CDR1 is SEHNR and CDR2 FQNEAQ (reference sequence). Deletions cut 6 bases from V and 3 bases from J, with 17 bases between. The CDR3 is CASRHSPGDDYGYTF. CDR3 DNA: TGTGCCAGCAGGCATAGTCCAGGGGACGACTATGGCTACACCTTC.